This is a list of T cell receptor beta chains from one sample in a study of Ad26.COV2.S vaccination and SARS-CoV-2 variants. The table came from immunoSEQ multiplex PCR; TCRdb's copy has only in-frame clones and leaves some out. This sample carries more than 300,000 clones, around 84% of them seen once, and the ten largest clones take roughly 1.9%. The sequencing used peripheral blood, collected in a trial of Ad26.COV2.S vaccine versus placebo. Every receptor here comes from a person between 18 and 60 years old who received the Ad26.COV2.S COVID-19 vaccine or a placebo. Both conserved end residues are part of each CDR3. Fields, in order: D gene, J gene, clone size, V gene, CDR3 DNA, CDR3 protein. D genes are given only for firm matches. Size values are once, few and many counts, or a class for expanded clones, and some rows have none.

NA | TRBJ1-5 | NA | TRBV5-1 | TGCGCCAGCAGCTTCGACAGGTTTCAGCCCCAGCATTTT | CASSFDRFQPQHF
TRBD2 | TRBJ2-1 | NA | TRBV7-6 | TGTGCCAGCAGCTTCGGACTAGTACCGGAATCCAATGAGCAGTTCTTC | CASSFGLVPESNEQFF
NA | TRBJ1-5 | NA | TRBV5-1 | TGCGCCAGCAGCTTGGAGGGTAATAGCAATCAGCCCCAGCATTTT | CASSLEGNSNQPQHF
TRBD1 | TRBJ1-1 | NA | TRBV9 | TGTGCCAGCAGCGTATCCGGGACAGGGGAAGGTGAAGCTTTCTTT | CASSVSGTGEGEAFF
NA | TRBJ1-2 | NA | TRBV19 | TGTGCCAGTAGTAGAGGGATGGAGGGGGTCTATGGCTACACCTTC | CASSRGMEGVYGYTF
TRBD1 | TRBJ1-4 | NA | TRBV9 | TGTGCCAGCAGCGCAAGCCTCACACAGGGGGACAGGGAAAAACTGTTTTTT | CASSASLTQGDREKLFF
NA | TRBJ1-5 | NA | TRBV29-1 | TGCAGCGTTAAATTGAGCAATCAGCCCCAGCATTTT | CSVKLSNQPQHF
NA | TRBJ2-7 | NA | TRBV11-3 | TGTGCCAGCAGCCCTGGACAGTCAGGCGAGCAGTACTTC | CASSPGQSGEQYF
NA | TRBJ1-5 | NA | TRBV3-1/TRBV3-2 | TGTGCCAGCAGCTCCATGAATCAGCCCCAGCATTTT | CASSSMNQPQHF
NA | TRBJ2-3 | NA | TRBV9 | TGTGCCAGCAGCGCATCTAGCGCAGATACGCAGTATTTT | CASSASSADTQYF
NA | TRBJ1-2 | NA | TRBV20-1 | TGCAGTGCTAGAGAGGAACGTGGCTACACCTTC | CSAREERGYTF
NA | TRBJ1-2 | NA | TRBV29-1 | TGCAGCGTTGGGGGGGGGCCAGACTATGGCTACACCTTC | CSVGGGPDYGYTF
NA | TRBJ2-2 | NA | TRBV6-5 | TGTGCCAGCAGTTACGGTGGGGACAACACCGGGGAGCTGTTTTTT | CASSYGGDNTGELFF
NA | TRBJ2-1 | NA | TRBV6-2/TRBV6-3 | TGTGCCAGCAGTGACGGGGGAAAGTTGGAGAATGAGCAGTTCTTC | CASSDGGKLENEQFF
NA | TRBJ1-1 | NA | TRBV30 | TGTGCCTGGAGTGTTCTAGACGGAAGGAACACTGAAGCTTTCTTT | CAWSVLDGRNTEAFF
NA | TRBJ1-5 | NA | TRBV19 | TGTGCCAGTAGTATAGGTTACAGGGTGTTTGGTAGCAATCAGCCCCAGCATTTT | CASSIGYRVFGSNQPQHF
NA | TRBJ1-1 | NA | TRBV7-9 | TGTGCCAGCAGCTTAGTGCCCGGGGGGTACACTGAAGCTTTCTTT | CASSLVPGGYTEAFF
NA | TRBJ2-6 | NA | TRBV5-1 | TGCGCCAGCAGCTTCACCTCGGGGGCTCCTACCTTCACTGGGGCCAACGTCCTGACTTTC | CASSFTSGAPTFTGANVLTF
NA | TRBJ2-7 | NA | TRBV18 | TGTGCCAGCTCACGGCTCGTGGTAGGTAGGAACGAGCAGTACTTC | CASSRLVVGRNEQYF
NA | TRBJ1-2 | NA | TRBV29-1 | TGCAGCGTTGCGGGGGACGGCTATGGCTACACCTTC | CSVAGDGYGYTF
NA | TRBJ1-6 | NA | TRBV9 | TGTGCCAGCAGCGCAGCGACCGGGACGGGGGATTCACCCCTCCACTTT | CASSAATGTGDSPLHF
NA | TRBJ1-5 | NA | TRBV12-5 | TGTGCTAGTGGTTTGGGGGTTGTCAATCAGCCCCAGCATTTT | CASGLGVVNQPQHF
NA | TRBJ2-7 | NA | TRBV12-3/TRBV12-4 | TGTGCCAGCAGCTGGATCGATTCCTACGAGCAGTACTTC | CASSWIDSYEQYF
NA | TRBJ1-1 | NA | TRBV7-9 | TGTGCCAGCAGCTTAGGTTCAGGGCGGGGAGCTTTCTTT | CASSLGSGRGAFF
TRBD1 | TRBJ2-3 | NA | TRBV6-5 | TGTGCCAGCAGCGCCGACAGGGGGGGGACAGATACGCAGTATTTT | CASSADRGGTDTQYF
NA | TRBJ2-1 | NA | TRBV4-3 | TGCGCCAGCAGCCAAATGACTAGCAATGAGCAGTTCTTC | CASSQMTSNEQFF
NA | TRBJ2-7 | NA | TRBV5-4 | TGTGCCAGCAGTCAGGGGAGTTCCTACGAGCAGTACTTC | CASSQGSSYEQYF
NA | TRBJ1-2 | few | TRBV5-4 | TGTGCCAGCAGCTTAGGGGGGCTAAAACACTATGGCTACACCTTC | CASSLGGLKHYGYTF